These 32 T cell receptor beta chains came from one sample sequenced in a study of control samples from healthy donors and cancer patients. Here immunoSEQ multiplex PCR was the method, and the copy in TCRdb shows in-frame clones only, minus some. The sample yields roughly 400,000 clones, around 90% seen once. Sequencing was performed on PBMCs. These receptors were obtained from a man aged 40-49 years with head and neck cancer.

The chain uses TRBV15 and TRBJ2-5; D assignment may be TRBD1 or TRBD2 (5 bases each). Per germline, CDR1 LNHNV and CDR2 YYDKDF (reference sequence). V was pared by 4 bases and J by 5 bases, with 8 bases between. The CDR3 is 12 amino acids. The DNA of the CDR3 is TGTGCCACCAGCACCGGGGCGGAGACCCAGTACTTC. It yields the protein CATSTGAETQYF. Filled out from reference TRBV15 and TRBJ2-5, the complete variable domain reads DAMVIQNPRYQVTQFGKPVTLSCSQTLNHNVMYWYQQKSSQAPKLLFHYYDKDFNNEADTPDNFQSRRPNTSFCFLDIRSPGLGDTAMYLCATSTGAETQYFGPGTRLLVL.

The CDR3 reads CASSLYAMLSSSNEQFF. The CDR3 coding sequence is TGTGCCAGCAGTTTATACGCGATGCTGTCCAGTTCCAATGAGCAGTTCTTC. This chain joins TRBV28 and TRBJ2-1; D unclear. CDR3 length: 17 amino acids. Trimming stripped 1 base from V and 6 bases from J, with 19 bases between. From germline, CDR1 is MDHEN and CDR2 SYDVKM.

V gene TRBV29-1 combines with J gene TRBJ1-2, with TRBD1 as a possible D gene (6 bases). The germline V gene has CDR1 SQVTM and CDR2 ANQGSEA. The germline V and J ends were trimmed by 8 bases and 4 bases, with 17 bases remaining between them. This CDR3 has 13 amino acids. DNA of the CDR3: TGCAGCACTTTGGACGGGGGCCGCTATGGCTACACCTTC. This translates into CSTLDGGRYGYTF.

The V and J genes are TRBV4-1 and TRBJ2-5, with a weak D call TRBD1 (5 bases). The CDR3 covers 15 residues. Germline V lookup: CDR1 MGHRA, CDR2 YSYEKL. Trimming took 2 bases from V and 7 from J, leaving 17 bases between them. The CDR3 DNA reads TGCGCCAGCAGCCAACTCCTAGGGGCCCAGGGGACCCAGTACTTC. This codes for CASSQLLGAQGTQYF.

The rearrangement uses TRBV7-2 and TRBJ1-6, with D uncertain. This CDR3 comprises 15 residues. CDR1 is SGHTA and CDR2 is FQGNSA in the germline V gene. V was trimmed by 3 bases and J by 3 bases, leaving 9 bases between them. The CDR3 protein is CASSFAGVYNSPLHF. The CDR3 DNA is TGTGCCAGCAGCTTCGCCGGGGTCTATAATTCACCCCTCCACTTT.

This chain joins TRBV12-5 and TRBJ1-2; 8 nucleotides line up with TRBD1. Trimming took 2 bases from V and 8 from J; bases not matched to a gene: 10. The CDR3 spans 15 residues. CDR1 and CDR2 from the germline V gene are LGHNT and FRNRAP. The chain's CDR3 is CASGLSRGPLWGYTF. In DNA form, the CDR3 reads TGTGCTAGTGGTTTGTCCAGGGGGCCCTTATGGGGCTACACCTTC.

DNA of the CDR3: TGTGCCAGCAGCCAAGGACAGGAGGATCCCCCGAGGGGCGGCTACACCTTC. Its translation is CASSQGQEDPPRGGYTF. The chain employs TRBV4-2 and TRBJ1-2; D is perhaps TRBD1 (6 bases). Trimming took off 1 base at V and 8 bases at J, with 23 bases between the two ends. The germline gives CDR1 LGHNA, CDR2 YNFKEQ. The CDR3 totals 17 residues.

The chain recombines TRBV15 with TRBJ2-1, with D possibly matching TRBD2 (6 bases). V was shortened by 1 base and J by 13 bases, with 14 bases between the two germline ends. This CDR3 is 13 amino acids long. Germline assignment: CDR1 LNHNV and CDR2 YYDKDF (reference sequence). The CDR3 protein is CATSRVAGTFQFF. The CDR3 DNA follows: TGTGCCACCAGCAGAGTTGCCGGGACTTTTCAGTTCTTC.

The CDR3 is CASSHSDRDRNIQYF. CDR3 bases: TGTGCCAGCAGCCATAGCGACAGGGACCGGAACATTCAGTACTTC. This sequence joins TRBV5-5 and TRBJ2-4; 7 positions agree with TRBD1. The CDR3 extends over 15 amino acids. Losses at the gene ends were 4 bases for V and 7 bases for J; bases not matched to a gene: 11. CDR1 SGHKS and CDR2 YYEKEE come from the germline V gene (reference sequence).

The rearrangement links TRBV7-2 to TRBJ2-5, with D possibly matching TRBD2 (7 bases). V shed 5 bases and J shed 2 bases, with 15 bases lying between them. This CDR3 comprises 15 residues. CDR1 and CDR2 from the germline V gene are SGHTA and FQGNSA. This CDR3 is CASSPSGTKQETQYF. The CDR3 DNA sequence: TGTGCCAGCAGCCCCAGCGGGACAAAACAAGAGACCCAGTACTTC.

The rearrangement links TRBV19 to TRBJ2-7, with TRBD1 matching over 11 bases. The CDR3 sequence is 15 residues long. The V gene end was trimmed by 2 bases and the J gene end by 6 bases; junction bases not matched to a gene: 6. The germline gives CDR1 LNHDA, CDR2 SQIVND (reference sequence). The CDR3 DNA is TGTGCCAGTAGTATACCGGGACAGGGGGAGGTCGAGCAGTACTTC. Its protein is CASSIPGQGEVEQYF.

In the case of this clone: The sample has other DNA sequences that encode this CDR3 too. The rearrangement joins TRBV5-1 to TRBJ2-7; tentative D call: TRBD1 (5 bases). V lost 0 bases and J lost 4, with 8 bases in between. This CDR3 is built from 13 residues. CDR1 and CDR2 (germline): SGHRS, YFSETQ. CDR3 in amino acids: CASSLAGNYEQYF. The CDR3 DNA follows: TGCGCCAGCAGCTTGGCAGGGAATTACGAGCAGTACTTC.

The J gene is TRBJ2-7, the V gene TRBV6-5, with TRBD1 matching 9 bases. The germline CDR1 and CDR2 sequences are MNHEY and SVGAGI. V dropped 5 bases and J dropped 5; count of bases not matched to a gene: 7. CDR3 length: 14 amino acids. The CDR3: CASSQGQGPHEQYF. The CDR3 DNA sequence: TGTGCCAGCAGTCAGGGACAGGGACCCCACGAGCAGTACTTC.

The V call is TRBV11-3, the J call TRBJ1-3; no clear D gene. Germline assignment: CDR1 SGHNT and CDR2 YENEEA. V was pared by 1 base and J by 4 bases, with 11 bases between. This CDR3 is 15 amino acids long. The CDR3 loop is CASSLGGLQGNTIYF. The CDR3 coding sequence is TGTGCCAGCAGCTTAGGCGGCCTCCAAGGAAACACCATATATTTT.

The chain carries TRBV9 and TRBJ2-2; TRBD1 might be the D (7 bases). This CDR3 is 17 amino acids long. The V gene lost 3 bases and the J gene lost 2 bases, with 17 bases spanning the gap. The germline CDR1 and CDR2 sequences are SGDLS and YYNGEE. The chain's CDR3 is CASSDPAGQTNTGELFF. The CDR3 nucleotides read TGTGCCAGCAGCGACCCTGCGGGACAGACTAACACCGGGGAGCTGTTTTTT.

The CDR3, as DNA: TGCGCCACATCCTCAGGGGGCATAGGCACTGAAGCTTTCTTT. This sequence encodes CATSSGGIGTEAFF. The V call is TRBV5-1, the J call TRBJ1-1, with 8 bases that match TRBD1. The trim removed 9 bases at V and 4 bases at J, leaving 11 bases unmatched. CDR1 and CDR2 from the germline V gene are SGHRS and YFSETQ. The CDR3 totals 14 residues.

The chain employs TRBV14 and TRBJ1-1, with D unclear. CDR1 is SGHDN and CDR2 is FVKESK in the germline V gene. V was cut by 0 bases and J by 1 base, with 9 bases left in between. The CDR3 covers 15 residues. The CDR3 sequence is CASSQETRANTEAFF. CDR3 DNA sequence: TGTGCCAGCAGCCAAGAAACTCGAGCGAACACTGAAGCTTTCTTT.

The CDR3 here is CATTGQGAQGANVLTF. For the CDR3, the DNA is TGTGCCACCACGGGACAGGGGGCGCAAGGGGCCAACGTCCTGACTTTC. V usage is TRBV19 and J usage is TRBJ2-6, with TRBD1 matching 12 bases. Germline V gene sequence: CDR1 LNHDA, CDR2 SQIVND (reference sequence). With V trimmed by 10 bases and J by 4 bases, 8 bases remained unmatched. This CDR3 spans 16 amino acids.

The gene calls are TRBV11-3 and TRBJ2-7; the D gene is possibly TRBD2 (7 bases). Trimming stripped 3 bases from V and 5 bases from J, with 17 bases between. The CDR3 extends over 15 amino acids. Germline loops: CDR1 SGHNT, CDR2 YENEEA. CDR3 protein: CASSLGGGPVDEQYF. The CDR3 region has the DNA TGTGCCAGCAGCTTGGGAGGGGGACCAGTTGACGAGCAGTACTTC.

V usage is TRBV19 and J usage is TRBJ1-1; D call uncertain. There are 14 residues in the CDR3. CDR1 is LNHDA, CDR2 SQIVND, per germline (reference sequence). V lost 4 bases and J lost 1, with 10 bases in between. In DNA, the CDR3 is TGTGCCAGTAGTACCCAGGTCTCGAACACTGAAGCTTTCTTT. Encoded protein: CASSTQVSNTEAFF.

The chain recombines TRBV19 with TRBJ2-5, with 8 nucleotides matching TRBD2. Germline V lookup: CDR1 LNHDA, CDR2 SQIVND (reference sequence). The V gene end was trimmed by 2 bases and the J gene end by 3 bases; junction bases not matched to a gene: 5. The CDR3 runs 15 residues. The CDR3 DNA follows: TGTGCCAGTAGTATATCACCGGGGGGGAAAGAGACCCAGTACTTC. Its protein is CASSISPGGKETQYF.

The genes are TRBV28 and TRBJ1-5; D gene ambiguous. The length of the CDR3 is 15 residues. Trimming left V 3 bases short and J 2 bases short, with 11 bases between. Germline values: CDR1 MDHEN, CDR2 SYDVKM. Here the CDR3 reads CASSFEGGGNQPQHF. The CDR3 region has the DNA TGTGCCAGCAGTTTTGAAGGCGGGGGCAATCAGCCCCAGCATTTT.

This chain connects TRBV7-8 to TRBJ2-1, with D perhaps TRBD2 (5 bases). In germline, CDR1 is SGHVS, CDR2 FQNEAQ. Trimming took off 4 bases at V and 0 bases at J, with 13 bases between the two ends. This CDR3 spans 16 amino acids. Here the CDR3 reads CASSWGTGSSYNEQFF. The CDR3 coding sequence is TGTGCCAGCAGCTGGGGAACGGGGAGCTCCTACAATGAGCAGTTCTTC.

A note on this clone: The identical CDR3 is also encoded by other nucleotide sequences in the sample. The chain couples TRBV9 to TRBJ2-1; no clear D. The CDR3 spans 16 residues. V lost 5 bases and J 7 bases, leaving 22 bases between the germline ends. Per germline, CDR1 SGDLS and CDR2 YYNGEE. The CDR3, as DNA: TGTGCCAGCAGTCCCGCGACCCTTGAAGAGGATAATGAGCAGTTCTTC. As protein: CASSPATLEEDNEQFF.

V is TRBV13 and J is TRBJ2-1, with 7 bases identical to TRBD2. From germline, CDR1 is PRHDT and CDR2 FYEKMQ (reference sequence). This CDR3 contains 16 residues. V lost 4 bases, J lost 2 bases, and 8 bases stayed unmatched. CDR3 bases: TGTGCCAGCAGCTCCACGACTAGCCGCACCTACAATGAGCAGTTCTTC. It yields the protein CASSSTTSRTYNEQFF.

As concerns this clone: Since no conserved phenylalanine or tryptophan closes the CDR3, a read error is the likely cause. Because the CDR3's place on the DNA is in doubt, the DNA is left out and the CDR3 is given as listed by TCRdb. CDR3 protein: CASSPTPGQGPGHL. This rearrangement joins TRBV6-6 to TRBJ1-1; TRBD1, the table's D call, was not compared with the DNA. A total of 14 residues make up the CDR3, ends included. Germline CDR1 and CDR2: MNHNY and SVGAGI (reference sequence).

The J gene is TRBJ1-2, the V gene TRBV24-1, with TRBD1 identical over 9 bases. This CDR3 has 16 residues. The germline V gene has CDR1 KGHDR and CDR2 SFDVKD. The trim removed 4 bases at V and 4 bases at J, leaving 9 bases unmatched. CDR3 loop: CATSDQDRGGTYGYTF. CDR3 nucleotides: TGTGCCACCAGTGACCAGGACAGGGGAGGTACCTATGGCTACACCTTC.

V is TRBV7-6 and J is TRBJ2-2, with TRBD2 identical over 7 bases. The V gene end was trimmed by 5 bases and the J gene end by 6 bases; junction bases not matched to a gene: 12. Germline V CDR1 and CDR2: SGHVS, FNYEAQ. This CDR3 is 16 amino acids long. In DNA form, the CDR3 reads TGTGCCAGCAGCCCCCTCTTAGCGGGTATCGCCGGGGAGCTGTTTTTT. This encodes CASSPLLAGIAGELFF.

The V call is TRBV6-5, the J call TRBJ2-7; 7 bases line up with TRBD1. The CDR3 sequence is 15 residues long. Germline CDR1 is MNHEY and CDR2 is SVGAGI. V gave up 5 bases and J gave up 6 bases; unmatched junction bases: 13. The CDR3 DNA reads TGTGCCAGCAGTACCCGTCGACAGGGTACGAGCGAGCAGTACTTC. This encodes CASSTRRQGTSEQYF.

The chain couples TRBV11-2 to TRBJ2-7; 9 bases line up with TRBD1. Germline trimming cut 1 base from V and 6 bases from J; bases unmatched to any gene: 4. Per the germline V gene, CDR1 is SGHAT and CDR2 is FQNNGV. The CDR3 has 14 residues. CDR3 nucleotides: TGTGCCAGCAGCTTAGGACAGGGGGGAGGCGAGCAGTACTTC. Translation gives CASSLGQGGGEQYF.

V and J are TRBV5-1 and TRBJ2-7, with D tentatively TRBD1 or TRBD2 (5 bases each). The CDR3 extends over 15 amino acids. The germline gives CDR1 SGHRS, CDR2 YFSETQ. V dropped 4 bases and J dropped 1 base, with 15 bases sitting between them. This chain's CDR3 is CASSGLRGDSYEQYF. The CDR3 coding sequence is TGCGCCAGCAGCGGGTTGAGGGGCGATTCCTACGAGCAGTACTTC.

Worth noting for this clone: The sample carries other DNA sequences with the same CDR3. The chain uses TRBV14 and TRBJ2-7, with 7 positions matching TRBD1. The CDR3 is 15 residues long. The V and J ends lost 1 base and 1 base, in that order; junction bases with no gene match: 4. Germline V gene lookup returns CDR1 SGHDN and CDR2 FVKESK. The CDR3: CASSQAAGGSYEQYF. The CDR3 coding sequence is TGTGCCAGCAGCCAAGCGGCAGGGGGTTCCTACGAGCAGTACTTC.